The rows below give T cell receptor beta chains drawn from one sample of a study of technical replicates of blood from four donors. Data came from immunoSEQ multiplex PCR; TCRdb stores just in-frame clones and leaves some out. The sample records about 69,000 clones, roughly 88% being singletons. The sequencing input was PBMCs. The receptors derive from a human donor in good health. Some clones in this sample may be carry-over from other donors' samples. CDR3s include the opening cysteine and the closing phenylalanine or tryptophan. Fields, in order: V gene, clone size, J gene, D gene, CDR3 DNA, CDR3 protein. The D gene is left open where the match is weak. Clone size is not always given. Where it is, it says once, few, many or a class for expanded clones.

V: TRBV4-3; size: -; J: TRBJ2-7; D: TRBD2; DNA: TGCGCCAGCAGCCGCCCCGGGGGGGGGAGGAACGAGCAGTACTTC; CDR3: CASSRPGGGRNEQYF
V: TRBV5-1; size: -; J: TRBJ2-7; D: -; DNA: TGCGCCAGCAGCTTGGCTACAGGCGGCGAGCAGTACTTC; CDR3: CASSLATGGEQYF
V: TRBV6-1; size: -; J: TRBJ2-7; D: TRBD2; DNA: TGTGCCAGCAGTGAACGCGGGAGGATAGCGGGGCATCCTTACGAGCAGTACTTC; CDR3: CASSERGRIAGHPYEQYF
V: TRBV30; size: once; J: TRBJ2-7; D: -; DNA: TGTGCCTGGAGCCTAGGGCAGGGTGAGCAGTACTTC; CDR3: CAWSLGQGEQYF
V: TRBV12-5; size: -; J: TRBJ2-1; D: -; DNA: TGTGCTAGTGGCGGGAGTGAGCAGTTCTTC; CDR3: CASGGSEQFF
V: TRBV5-6; size: -; J: TRBJ2-5; D: TRBD2; DNA: TGTGCCAGCAGCTTGGTCGTCGGGAGGCCACACTTC; CDR3: CASSLVVGRPHF
V: TRBV7-2; size: -; J: TRBJ1-1; D: -; DNA: TGTGCCAGCAGCTTAAGACAGCTGAACACTGAAGCTTTCTTT; CDR3: CASSLRQLNTEAFF
V: TRBV5-8; size: few; J: TRBJ1-2; D: -; DNA: TGTGCCAGCAGCTTGGCCCAGGGGCCCTACTATGGCTACACCTTC; CDR3: CASSLAQGPYYGYTF
V: TRBV5-1; size: -; J: TRBJ1-6; D: TRBD1; DNA: TGCGCCAGCAGCTTCACAGGGGGCCGGCAGTCCTATAATTCACCCCTCCACTTT; CDR3: CASSFTGGRQSYNSPLHF
V: TRBV7-2; size: few; J: TRBJ2-1; D: -; DNA: TGTGCCAGCAGCATCCTTGATGGCGGAGAGCAGTTCTTC; CDR3: CASSILDGGEQFF
V: TRBV11-2; size: -; J: TRBJ1-3; D: -; DNA: TGTGCCAGCAGCTGGGGGAGGGGCGGAAACACCATATATTTT; CDR3: CASSWGRGGNTIYF
V: TRBV10-3; size: -; J: TRBJ2-7; D: TRBD1; DNA: TGTGCCATCAGTCCCGGAGGGGCAGGGGGCGGAAAGTACGAGCAGTACTTC; CDR3: CAISPGGAGGGKYEQYF
V: TRBV7-9; size: once; J: TRBJ1-2; D: -; DNA: TGTGCCAGCAGCATTGACAGTAACTATGGCTACACCTTC; CDR3: CASSIDSNYGYTF
V: TRBV6-5; size: -; J: TRBJ2-2; D: TRBD1; DNA: TGTGCCACCAAACCTCAGGGGGCCAACACCGGGGAGCTGTTTTTT; CDR3: CATKPQGANTGELFF
V: TRBV7-9; size: -; J: TRBJ2-5; D: -; DNA: TGTGCCAGCAGCTGGACTACGGTGGGCCAGTACTTC; CDR3: CASSWTTVGQYF
V: TRBV27; size: -; J: TRBJ1-6; D: -; DNA: TGTGCCAGCAGCCTCAGGGGTGCACCCCTCCACTTT; CDR3: CASSLRGAPLHF
V: TRBV6-5; size: -; J: TRBJ1-5; D: -; DNA: TGTGCCAGCAGTTCCGAGGGAGGGGATTATCAGCCCCAGCATTTT; CDR3: CASSSEGGDYQPQHF
V: TRBV11-2; size: -; J: TRBJ1-1; D: -; DNA: TGTGCCAGCAGCCCTTCAGGGAACACTGAAGCTTTCTTT; CDR3: CASSPSGNTEAFF
V: TRBV11-1; size: once; J: TRBJ2-1; D: TRBD2; DNA: TGTGCCAGCAGCATTAGCGGGACAAATAACTACAATGAGCAGTTCTTC; CDR3: CASSISGTNNYNEQFF
V: TRBV4-2; size: few; J: TRBJ1-2; D: -; DNA: TGTGCCAGCAGCCAAGACAGCTATGGCTACACCTTC; CDR3: CASSQDSYGYTF
V: TRBV5-5; size: -; J: TRBJ1-2; D: -; DNA: TGTGCCAGCAGCACACAGTTAAACTATGGCTACACCTTC; CDR3: CASSTQLNYGYTF
V: TRBV5-1; size: -; J: TRBJ2-7; D: -; DNA: TGCGCCAGCAGTCCAGTGGTTGGGAGTTGGGAGCAGTACTTC; CDR3: CASSPVVGSWEQYF
V: TRBV25-1; size: -; J: TRBJ1-2; D: TRBD1; DNA: TGTGCCAGCAGTGGACAGACAGGGGGCTATGGTGGCTACACCTTC; CDR3: CASSGQTGGYGGYTF
V: TRBV4-3; size: -; J: TRBJ1-1; D: -; DNA: TGCGCCAGCAGCCAAGTTCTGTTTATCGACACTGAAGCTTTCTTT; CDR3: CASSQVLFIDTEAFF
V: TRBV29-1; size: few; J: TRBJ1-1; D: -; DNA: TGCAGCGCCTCGGGGAACACTGAAGCTTTCTTT; CDR3: CSASGNTEAFF
V: TRBV7-2; size: -; J: TRBJ2-2; D: -; DNA: TGTGCCAGCAGCTTAGACTCAGGGGTTAACACCGGGGAGCTGTTTTTT; CDR3: CASSLDSGVNTGELFF
V: TRBV7-9; size: -; J: TRBJ1-5; D: -; DNA: TGTGCCAGCAGTGACAGTACTTACCAGCCCCAGCATTTT; CDR3: CASSDSTYQPQHF
V: TRBV5-1; size: -; J: TRBJ2-1; D: TRBD1; DNA: TGCGCCAGCAGCTTGTCCGGGACAGGGTCAGGGAATGAGCAGTTCTTC; CDR3: CASSLSGTGSGNEQFF
V: TRBV9; size: -; J: TRBJ1-2; D: -; DNA: TGTGCCAGCAGCGTAGAGGGGGTTGGCTACACCTTC; CDR3: CASSVEGVGYTF
V: TRBV6-5; size: -; J: TRBJ1-2; D: TRBD1; DNA: TGTGCCAGCAACGCGGGACAGGGGGAATATGGCTACACCTTC; CDR3: CASNAGQGEYGYTF
V: TRBV7-2; size: -; J: TRBJ2-7; D: TRBD1; DNA: TGTGCCAGCAGCTTAGTCGGCCAGGGGGCCTACGAGCAGTACTTC; CDR3: CASSLVGQGAYEQYF
V: TRBV2; size: -; J: TRBJ2-1; D: TRBD1; DNA: TGTGCCAGCAAAATGGGACAGGGTCCCTACAATGAGCAGTTCTTC; CDR3: CASKMGQGPYNEQFF